Shown below are 9 T cell receptor beta chains from a single sample sequenced in a study of cytomegalovirus exposure and HLA in healthy donors. The PCR made use of 60 Vbeta and 13 Jbeta primers. Here immunoSEQ multiplex PCR was the method, and the copy in TCRdb shows in-frame clones only, minus some. Of about 150,000 clones in the sample, approximately 80% were seen once. The sequenced sample consisted of PBMCs. The receptors stem from a woman aged 40 to 50 in good health and CMV-seronegative.

This clone was detected only a few times. The rearrangement links TRBV6-6 to TRBJ1-1; no clear D. Germline V lookup: CDR1 MNHNY, CDR2 SVGAGI (reference sequence). V was clipped by 3 bases and J by 10 bases, with 15 bases between them. The CDR3 is made up of 13 amino acids. In DNA form, the CDR3 reads TGTGCCAGCAGTTATTTTGAGGCCGGAGGAGCTTTCTTT. The encoded protein is CASSYFEAGGAFF.

This chain joins TRBV28 and TRBJ1-5; D is uncertain. Per germline, CDR1 MDHEN and CDR2 SYDVKM. The CDR3 length is 13 residues. V was pared by 8 bases and J by 3 bases, with 11 bases between. CDR3 nucleotide sequence: TGTGCCAGCTCGCCGGTCTCCAATCAGCCCCAGCATTTT. It yields the protein CASSPVSNQPQHF.

CDR3 loop: CASSQEQGDYGYTF. The CDR3 nucleotides are TGCGCCAGCAGCCAAGAACAGGGAGACTATGGCTACACCTTC. The chain recombines TRBV4-3 with TRBJ1-2, with D tentatively TRBD1 (6 bases). Trimming took off 0 bases at V and 3 bases at J, with 8 bases between the two ends. The CDR3 is 14 residues long. CDR1 is LGHNA, CDR2 YSLEER, per germline.

The J gene is TRBJ2-3, the V gene TRBV27; 7 bases line up with TRBD2. The CDR3 extends over 16 amino acids. The V gene's germline CDR1 is MNHEY and CDR2 SMNVEV (reference sequence). The V gene end was trimmed by 4 bases and the J gene end by 4 bases; junction bases not matched to a gene: 11. For the CDR3, the DNA is TGTGCCAGCAGTTCCGGGGTTCTGGGAGGGGCAGATACGCAGTATTTT. It encodes CASSSGVLGGADTQYF.

The chain recombines TRBV5-1 with TRBJ1-4; 11 bases agree with TRBD1. CDR1 and CDR2 from the germline V gene are SGHRS and YFSETQ. Trimming cost V 4 bases and J 8 bases; bases outside gene matches: 4. This CDR3 has 14 residues. CDR3 nucleotide sequence: TGCGCCAGCAGCAGGACAGGGGGCGAGGAAAAACTGTTTTTT. Protein product: CASSRTGGEEKLFF.

This chain joins TRBV7-9 and TRBJ2-2; 12 nucleotides match TRBD1. The germline V gene encodes CDR1 SEHNR and CDR2 FQNEAQ (reference sequence). The CDR3 is 16 amino acids. Germline trimming cut 6 bases from V and 4 bases from J; bases unmatched to any gene: 6. CDR3 nucleotides: TGTGCCAGCAGGAAGGGGACAGGGGGCATCACCGGGGAGCTGTTTTTT. Its translation: CASRKGTGGITGELFF.

This chain joins TRBV19 and TRBJ2-7; possibly TRBD1 for D (6 bases). The CDR3 totals 16 residues. Germline loops: CDR1 LNHDA, CDR2 SQIVND (reference sequence). Trimming pared 3 bases from V and 2 bases from J, leaving 17 bases between. The CDR3 nucleotides read TGTGCCAGTAGTATCCCCATGGGATCAGGGGCCTACGAGCAGTACTTC. The encoded protein is CASSIPMGSGAYEQYF. The entire variable domain, with the rest obtained from reference TRBV19 and TRBJ2-7, is as follows: DGGITQSPKYLFRKEGQNVTLSCEQNLNHDAMYWYRQDPGQGLRLIYYSQIVNDFQKGDIAEGYSVSREKKESFPLTVTSAQKNPTAFYLCASSIPMGSGAYEQYFGPGTRLTVT.

The chain links TRBV7-8 to TRBJ2-1; maybe TRBD2 (6 bases). The V gene's germline CDR1 is SGHVS and CDR2 FQNEAQ. The CDR3 length is 16 residues. The ends were cut back, 2 bases at V and 1 base at J, with 12 bases in the middle. The CDR3 is CASSLPGSWSYNEQFF. The CDR3, as DNA: TGTGCCAGCAGCTTACCCGGGAGTTGGTCCTACAATGAGCAGTTCTTC.

CDR3 residues: CASSQGSASGGAAYEQYF. DNA of the CDR3: TGTGCCAGCAGCCAAGGGTCGGCTAGCGGGGGGGCCGCCTACGAGCAGTACTTC. The chain couples TRBV4-2 to TRBJ2-7, with 12 bases aligning to TRBD2. The CDR3 is made up of 18 amino acids. Looked up from germline, CDR1 is LGHNA and CDR2 is YNFKEQ. V dropped 1 base and J dropped 2; count of bases not matched to a gene: 9.